This T cell receptor (beta chain) is drawn from a study of cytomegalovirus exposure and HLA in healthy donors. Study-wide background: Out of 150 million to 200 million T cells, an earlier analysis found more than 95 million unique TCR beta sequences in total. Overall study findings and caveats: Later on, an analysis showed TCR association rates differing by HLA locus, with DRB1 the most and HLA-C the fewest. Presence/absence analyses supposed approximately even sequencing depth among donors.

Remarks on this clone: Its target is unknown.

Both 60 Vbeta primers and 13 Jbeta primers went into the PCR. The repertoire was sequenced with immunoSEQ multiplex PCR; TCRdb's copy has only in-frame clones and lacks some. Of over 110,000 clones in the sample, approximately 80% were seen once. The CDR3 runs to 13 residues. Germline-derived CDR1 and CDR2 are MDHEN and SYDVKM. V was clipped by 5 bases and J by 10 bases, with 17 bases between them. Sequencing was done on a sample of PBMCs. The sequence came from a male donor in good health and CMV-seronegative. The chain links TRBV28 to TRBJ1-1; D remains ambiguous. Here the CDR3 reads CASSTYGLRTAFF. CDR3 nucleotide sequence: TGTGCCAGCAGTACCTACGGACTACGCACAGCTTTCTTT.